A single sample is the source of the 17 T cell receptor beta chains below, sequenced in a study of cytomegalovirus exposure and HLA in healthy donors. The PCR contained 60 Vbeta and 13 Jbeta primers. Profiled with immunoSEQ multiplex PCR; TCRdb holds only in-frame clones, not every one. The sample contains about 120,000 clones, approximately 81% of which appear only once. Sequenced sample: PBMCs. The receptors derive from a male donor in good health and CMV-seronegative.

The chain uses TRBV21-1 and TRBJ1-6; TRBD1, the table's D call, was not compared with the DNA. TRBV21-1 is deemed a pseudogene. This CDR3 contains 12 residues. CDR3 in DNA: TGTGCCAGCAACACAGGTACCTCACCCCTCCACTTT. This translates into CASNTGTSPLHF.

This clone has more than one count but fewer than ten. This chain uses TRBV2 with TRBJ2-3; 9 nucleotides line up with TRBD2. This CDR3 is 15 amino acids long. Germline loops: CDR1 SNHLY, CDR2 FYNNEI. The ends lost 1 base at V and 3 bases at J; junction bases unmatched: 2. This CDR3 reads CASSEGLAETDTQYF. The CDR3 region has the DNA TGTGCCAGCAGTGAAGGACTAGCGGAGACAGATACGCAGTATTTT. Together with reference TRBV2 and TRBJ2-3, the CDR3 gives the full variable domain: EPEVTQTPSHQVTQMGQEVILRCVPISNHLYFYWYRQILGQKVEFLVSFYNNEISEKSEIFDDQFSVERPDGSNFTLKIRSTKLEDSAMYFCASSEGLAETDTQYFGPGTRLTVL.

The CDR3 region has the DNA TGTGCCAGCAGCTTGCCCGGGACAGGGTATTACGAGCAGTACTTC. Translated, it gives CASSLPGTGYYEQYF. The chain is built from TRBV7-2 and TRBJ2-7; the match to TRBD1 covers 9 bases. J gave up 4 bases and V 3 bases, and 7 bases lay outside the gene matches. The CDR3 has 15 amino acids. Germline CDR1 and CDR2: SGHTA and FQGNSA.

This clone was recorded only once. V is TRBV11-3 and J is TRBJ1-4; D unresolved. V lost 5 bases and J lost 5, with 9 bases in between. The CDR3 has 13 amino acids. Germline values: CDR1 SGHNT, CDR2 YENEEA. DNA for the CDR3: TGTGCCAGCAGCCGAGGGCGGAATGAAAAACTGTTTTTT. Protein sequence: CASSRGRNEKLFF. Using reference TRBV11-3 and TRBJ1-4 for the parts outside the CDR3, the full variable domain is EAGVVQSPRYKIIEKKQPVAFWCNPISGHNTLYWYLQNLGQGPELLIRYENEEAVDDSQLPKDRFSAERLKGVDSTLKIQPAELGDSAVYLCASSRGRNEKLFFGSGTQLSVL.

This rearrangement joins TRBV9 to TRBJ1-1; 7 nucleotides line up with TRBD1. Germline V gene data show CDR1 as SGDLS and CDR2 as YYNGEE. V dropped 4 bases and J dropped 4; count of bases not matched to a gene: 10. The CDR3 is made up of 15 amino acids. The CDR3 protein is CASSPQTGPVTEAFF. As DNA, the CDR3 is TGTGCCAGCAGCCCTCAGACAGGGCCGGTCACTGAAGCTTTCTTT.

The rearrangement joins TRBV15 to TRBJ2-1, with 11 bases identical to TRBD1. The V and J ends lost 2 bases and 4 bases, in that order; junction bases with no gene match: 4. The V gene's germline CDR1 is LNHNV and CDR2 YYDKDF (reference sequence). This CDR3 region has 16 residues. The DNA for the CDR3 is TGTGCCACCAGCAGACCCGGGACAGGGGGTTACAATGAGCAGTTCTTC. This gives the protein CATSRPGTGGYNEQFF.

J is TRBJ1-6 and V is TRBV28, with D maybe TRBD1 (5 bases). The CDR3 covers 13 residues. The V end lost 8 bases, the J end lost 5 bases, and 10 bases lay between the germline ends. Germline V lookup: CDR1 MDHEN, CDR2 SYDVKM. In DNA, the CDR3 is TGTGCCAGCCATCCGGACAATAATTCACCCCTCCACTTT. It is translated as CASHPDNNSPLHF.

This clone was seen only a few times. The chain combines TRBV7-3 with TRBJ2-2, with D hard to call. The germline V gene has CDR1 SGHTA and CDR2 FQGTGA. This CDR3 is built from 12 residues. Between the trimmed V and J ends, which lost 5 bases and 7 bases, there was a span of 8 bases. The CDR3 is CASSAQVGELFF. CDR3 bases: TGTGCCAGCAGCGCTCAGGTCGGGGAGCTGTTTTTT.

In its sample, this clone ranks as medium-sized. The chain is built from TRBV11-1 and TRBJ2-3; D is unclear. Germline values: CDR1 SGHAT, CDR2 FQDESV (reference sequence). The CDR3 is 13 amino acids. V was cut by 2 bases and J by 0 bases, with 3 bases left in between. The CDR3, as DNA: TGTGCCAGCAGCTTATCGAGCACAGATACGCAGTATTTT. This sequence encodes CASSLSSTDTQYF. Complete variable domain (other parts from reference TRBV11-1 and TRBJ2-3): EAEVAQSPRYKITEKSQAVAFWCDPISGHATLYWYRQILGQGPELLVQFQDESVVDDSQLPKDRFSAERLKGVDSTLKIQPAELGDSAMYLCASSLSSTDTQYFGPGTRLTVL.

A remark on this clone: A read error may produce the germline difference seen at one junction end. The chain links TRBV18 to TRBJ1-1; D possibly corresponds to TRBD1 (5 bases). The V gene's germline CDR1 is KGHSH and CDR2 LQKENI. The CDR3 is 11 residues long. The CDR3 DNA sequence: TGTGCCAGCTCGAACACACAGGTTTGGCTCTTT. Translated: CASSNTQVWLF.

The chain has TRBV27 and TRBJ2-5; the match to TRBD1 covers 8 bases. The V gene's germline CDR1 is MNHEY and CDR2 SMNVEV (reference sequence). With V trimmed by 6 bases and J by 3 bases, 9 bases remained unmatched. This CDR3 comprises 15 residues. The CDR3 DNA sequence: TGTGCCAGCAGCCTAGGGGGGACAGGAGAAGAGACCCAGTACTTC. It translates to CASSLGGTGEETQYF.

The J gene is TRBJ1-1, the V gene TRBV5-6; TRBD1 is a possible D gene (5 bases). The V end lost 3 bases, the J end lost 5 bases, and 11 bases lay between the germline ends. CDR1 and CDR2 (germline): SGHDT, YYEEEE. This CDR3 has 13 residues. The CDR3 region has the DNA TGTGCCAGCAGCTCCCAGACAGCAACTGAAGCTTTCTTT. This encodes CASSSQTATEAFF.

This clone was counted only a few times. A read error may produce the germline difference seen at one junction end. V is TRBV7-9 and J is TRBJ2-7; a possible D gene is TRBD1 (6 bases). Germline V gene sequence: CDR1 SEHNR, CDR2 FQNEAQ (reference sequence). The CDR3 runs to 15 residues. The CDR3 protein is CSSSLVGTRAYEQYF. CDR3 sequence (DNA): TGTTCCAGCAGCTTAGTCGGGACACGAGCCTACGAGCAGTACTTC.

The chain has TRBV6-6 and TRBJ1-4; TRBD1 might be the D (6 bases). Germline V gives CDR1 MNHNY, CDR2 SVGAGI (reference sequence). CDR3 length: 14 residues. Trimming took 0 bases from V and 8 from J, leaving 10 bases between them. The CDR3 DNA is TGTGCCAGCAGTTACTCTGGGGGCGCGGAAAAACTGTTTTTT. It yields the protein CASSYSGGAEKLFF.

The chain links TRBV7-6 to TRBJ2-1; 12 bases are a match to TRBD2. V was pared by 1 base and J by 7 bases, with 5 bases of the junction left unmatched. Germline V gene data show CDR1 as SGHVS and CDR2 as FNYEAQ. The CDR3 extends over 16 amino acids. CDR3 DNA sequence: TGTGCCAGCAGCTTAGTTGTGACTAGCGGGAGAAATGAGCAGTTCTTC. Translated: CASSLVVTSGRNEQFF.

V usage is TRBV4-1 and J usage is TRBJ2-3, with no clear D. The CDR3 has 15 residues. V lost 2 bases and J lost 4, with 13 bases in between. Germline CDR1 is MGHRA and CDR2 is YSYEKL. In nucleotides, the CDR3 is TGCGCCAGCAGCCAAAGCGACGGGTATGCAGATACGCAGTATTTT. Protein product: CASSQSDGYADTQYF.

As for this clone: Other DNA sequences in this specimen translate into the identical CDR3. The CDR3 DNA reads TGCGCCAGCAGCCAAGATAGGTACGGGAATTCACCCCTCCACTTT. Residues: CASSQDRYGNSPLHF. V and J are TRBV4-3 and TRBJ1-6; unclear D gene. CDR1 and CDR2 (germline): LGHNA, YSLEER. CDR3 length equals 15 residues. Trimming left V 0 bases short and J 7 bases short, with 10 bases between.